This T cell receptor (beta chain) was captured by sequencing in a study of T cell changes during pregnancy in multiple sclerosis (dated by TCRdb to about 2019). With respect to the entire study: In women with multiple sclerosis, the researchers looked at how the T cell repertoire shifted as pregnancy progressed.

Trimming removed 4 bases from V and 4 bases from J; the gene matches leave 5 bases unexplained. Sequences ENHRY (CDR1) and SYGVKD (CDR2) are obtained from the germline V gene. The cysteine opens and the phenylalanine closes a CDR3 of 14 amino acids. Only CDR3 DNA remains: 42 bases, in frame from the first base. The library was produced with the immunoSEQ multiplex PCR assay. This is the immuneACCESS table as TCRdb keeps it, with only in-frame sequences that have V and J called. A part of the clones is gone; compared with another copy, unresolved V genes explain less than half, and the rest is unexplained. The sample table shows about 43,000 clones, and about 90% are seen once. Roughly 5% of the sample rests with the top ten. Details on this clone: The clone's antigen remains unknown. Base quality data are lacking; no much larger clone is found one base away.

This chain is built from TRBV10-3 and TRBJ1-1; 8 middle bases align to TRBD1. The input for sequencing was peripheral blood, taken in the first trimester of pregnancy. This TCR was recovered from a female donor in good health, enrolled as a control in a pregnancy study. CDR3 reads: CAISGQGLRTEAFF. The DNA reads TGTGCCATCAGTGGACAGGGGCTCCGCACTGAAGCTTTCTTT.